This TCR beta chain was documented in a study of blood T cells in healthy people across ages. Per germline, CDR1 MGHRA and CDR2 YSYEKL. The CDR3 is 12 residues long. This clonotype was observed at least ten times. A second PCR of 7 to 11 cycles used a sample-barcoded 5' primer and a J-beta primer mix. A template-switch adaptor that had 12 random nucleotides put a tag on each cDNA molecule. MiXCR, applied by TCRdb to the 5' RACE reads, yields one record per CDR3 protein. The sample includes more than 1,000,000 distinct CDR3 sequences, roughly a quarter of them seen just once. These sequences were also reported in another study, on T cells of mothers and their children. As that report states: Reverse transcription into cDNA received all extracted RNA, at roughly 1.4 ug per 15 ul.

Sequenced material: blood. The chain employs TRBV4-1 and TRBJ2-5; no reliable D call. The J call is in doubt because the DNA end fits TRBJ2-7 better. This sequence originates from a girl under 10 years old in good health. CDR3 bases: TGCGCCAGCAGGGGCCCTTCCTACGAGCAGTACTTC. This encodes CASRGPSYEQYF.